This T cell receptor beta chain was recovered during a study of blood T cell repertoires in COVID-19. Whole-study context: The United States, Italy and Spain supplied acute and convalescent COVID-19 samples. In each case, the material was cDNA or gDNA derived from T cells, B-cell-depleted T cells, or PBMCs.

In the original analysis: Estimated nucleated cell counts came from reference gene primer amplification. Repertoires were generated with immunoSEQ multiplex PCR, while TCRdb's copy carries only in-frame clones and drops some. The D gene and trimming were derived from the DNA, and the V and J assignments and clone size from that table. The data contain over 75,000 clones, approximately 86% of them singletons. Seattle's enrolled individuals joined amid active infection and were then monitored longitudinally. The source is a man aged 50 or older with COVID-19, enrolled during active disease. Sequenced sample: peripheral blood.

The CDR3 nucleotides read TGCGCCAGCAGTCAGACAGGGGCCGGGGGCGAGCAGTACTTC. This codes for CASSQTGAGGEQYF. The V and J genes are TRBV23-1 and TRBJ2-7; 8 bases align to TRBD1. TRBV23-1 is recorded as an ORF, its role being uncertain. The CDR3 is 14 amino acids. Unmatched junction bases numbered 7, after V lost 3 bases and J lost 6 bases.